This T cell receptor (beta chain) was sequenced in a study of radiotherapy plus CTLA-4 blockade in lung cancer. Overall study: Of the patients, 15% to 20% showed objective responses and roughly 30% attained disease control. Study-wide results and limits: TCR clones from tumors expanded in blood after radiotherapy plus ipilimumab.

Focal radiation plus CTLA-4 blockade with ipilimumab was given to patients with chemo-refractory metastatic non-small-cell lung cancer. Note on this clone: Its target is unknown.

Profiling relied on immunoSEQ multiplex PCR, and the TCRdb table lists in-frame clones only, not all of them. The sample contains about 45,000 clones, roughly 76% of which appear only once. V was cut by 0 bases and J by 5 bases, with 10 bases left in between. The CDR3 totals 14 residues. CDR1 is KGHSH and CDR2 is LQKENI in the germline V gene. The source is a human donor with non-small cell lung cancer who had a complete response to radiotherapy plus ipilimumab. This material consisted of peripheral blood, taken from a patient treated with radiotherapy plus ipilimumab. V usage is TRBV18 and J usage is TRBJ1-1; weak D call: TRBD1 (5 bases). Here the CDR3 DNA reads TGTGCCAGCTCACCACCTAGGGGCCAGACTGAAGCTTTCTTT. Amino acid sequence: CASSPPRGQTEAFF.